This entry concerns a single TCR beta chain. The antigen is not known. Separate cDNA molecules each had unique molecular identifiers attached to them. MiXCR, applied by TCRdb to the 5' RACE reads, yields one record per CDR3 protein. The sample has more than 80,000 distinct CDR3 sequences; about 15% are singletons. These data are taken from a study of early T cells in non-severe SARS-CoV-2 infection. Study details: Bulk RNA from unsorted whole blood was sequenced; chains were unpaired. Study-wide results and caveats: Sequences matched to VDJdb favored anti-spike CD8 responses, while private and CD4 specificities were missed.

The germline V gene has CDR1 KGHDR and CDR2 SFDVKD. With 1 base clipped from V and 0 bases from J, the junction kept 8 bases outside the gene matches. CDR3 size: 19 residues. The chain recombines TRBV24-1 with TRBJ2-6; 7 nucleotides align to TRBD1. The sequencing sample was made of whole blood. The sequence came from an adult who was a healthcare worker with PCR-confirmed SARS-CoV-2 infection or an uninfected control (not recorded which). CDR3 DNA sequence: TGTGCCACCAGTGATTTAGAGACAGGGAATAGCTCTGGGGCCAACGTCCTGACTTTC. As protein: CATSDLETGNSSGANVLTF.